One and the same sample provided the 10 T cell receptor beta chains below, sequenced in a study of blood T cell repertoires in COVID-19. The protocol was immunoSEQ multiplex PCR, while the TCRdb copy is restricted to in-frame clones and leaves out a portion. Of tens of thousands of clones in the sample, approximately 80% were seen once. The sequenced sample consisted of peripheral blood. These receptor sequences come from a man between 25 and 39 years old with COVID-19, enrolled during active disease.

A remark on this clone: Other DNA sequences within the sample encode an identical CDR3. In nucleotides, the CDR3 is TGTGCCAGCAGCTTTGGCCACGGGGGGGCGGGTGGCTACACCTTC. Translation gives CASSFGHGGAGGYTF. The genes are TRBV7-2 and TRBJ1-2; D is perhaps TRBD1 (6 bases). Per the germline V gene, CDR1 is SGHTA and CDR2 is FQGNSA. This CDR3 comprises 15 residues. Trimming shortened V by 3 bases and J by 7 bases, and 18 bases separated the two germline ends.

The chain is built from TRBV28 and TRBJ1-1; 8 bases line up with TRBD1. The germline gives CDR1 MDHEN, CDR2 SYDVKM. The CDR3 sequence is 14 residues long. V shed 5 bases and J 3 bases; nucleotides not matched to a gene: 5. DNA of the CDR3: TGTGCCAGCAGTGTGGACAGGGCCTACACTGAAGCTTTCTTT. Encoded protein: CASSVDRAYTEAFF.

V gene TRBV28 combines with J gene TRBJ2-7, with 7 bases aligning to TRBD1. The CDR3 runs to 16 residues. Losses at the gene ends were 5 bases for V and 2 bases for J; bases not matched to a gene: 12. Germline lookup yields CDR1 MDHEN and CDR2 SYDVKM. DNA of the CDR3: TGTGCCAGCAGTCTGTACACAGGGGAAATAGCCTACGAGCAGTACTTC. This translates into CASSLYTGEIAYEQYF.

This clone was counted a single time. The chain has TRBV7-3 and TRBJ1-6; no definite D call. Germline V CDR1 and CDR2: SGHTA, FQGTGA. V lost 3 bases and J lost 7, with 4 bases in between. CDR3 size: 12 residues. The chain's CDR3 is CASSFLNSPLHF. In DNA, the CDR3 is TGTGCCAGCAGCTTTCTAAATTCACCCCTCCACTTT.

The rearrangement uses TRBV11-2 and TRBJ2-3; the match to TRBD2 covers 8 bases. Germline loops: CDR1 SGHAT, CDR2 FQNNGV. The CDR3 is 19 amino acids. Trimming took 0 bases from V and 5 from J; bases not matched to a gene: 16. CDR3 sequence reads: CASSLDGGLGRARKDTQYF. The DNA of the CDR3 is TGTGCCAGCAGCTTAGACGGGGGACTCGGGAGGGCCAGAAAAGATACGCAGTATTTT.

The genes are TRBV5-4 and TRBJ2-7; 8 nucleotides line up with TRBD2. Germline CDR1 is SGHNT and CDR2 is YYREEE (reference sequence). J gave up 6 bases and V 4 bases, and 12 bases lay outside the gene matches. This CDR3 contains 15 residues. The CDR3 here is CASSVPGGSGIEQYF. CDR3 nucleotides: TGTGCCAGCAGCGTTCCGGGGGGTAGCGGGATCGAGCAGTACTTC.

This clone has only a few counts. The chain recombines TRBV16 with TRBJ1-2; possible D gene TRBD1, 6 bases. The CDR3 is 14 residues long. The germline V gene has CDR1 KGHSY and CDR2 FQNENV. Trimming removed 0 bases from V and 5 bases from J, with 10 bases in between. Written as DNA, the CDR3 is TGTGCCAGCAGCCAATCTGGACAGTCTTATGGCTACACCTTC. This translates into CASSQSGQSYGYTF.

This clone was seen just once. This chain joins TRBV7-2 and TRBJ2-7; the D gene is possibly TRBD2 (6 bases). The germline CDR1 and CDR2 sequences are SGHTA and FQGNSA. The CDR3 contains 14 residues. Trimming removed 1 base at V and 2 bases at J, with 9 bases between. CDR3 amino acids: CASSLEAGPYEQYF. The CDR3 nucleotides are TGTGCCAGCAGCTTAGAGGCGGGGCCCTACGAGCAGTACTTC.

The rearrangement links TRBV4-3 to TRBJ2-3; 13 bases align to TRBD2. The CDR3 has 15 residues. Unmatched junction bases numbered 5, after V lost 4 bases and J lost 7 bases. Germline V lookup: CDR1 LGHNA, CDR2 YSLEER. This CDR3 is CASSLGLAGVNTQYF. CDR3 nucleotides: TGCGCCAGCAGCCTCGGACTAGCGGGAGTAAATACGCAGTATTTT.

The sample holds a few counts of this clone. The CDR3: CASSLAGANEQYF. The CDR3 DNA reads TGTGCCAGCAGTTTAGCGGGAGCCAACGAGCAGTACTTC. The chain is built from TRBV6-6 and TRBJ2-7; 9 bases map to TRBD2. V dropped 4 bases and J dropped 5; count of bases not matched to a gene: 3. The CDR3 loop spans 13 amino acids. CDR1 MNHNY and CDR2 SVGAGI come from the germline V gene (reference sequence).